This passage covers 30 T cell receptor beta chains from one sample sequenced in a study of identifying expanded T cells in peripheral blood. Only in-frame clones appear in the TCRdb table, and some are missing; sequencing was by immunoSEQ multiplex PCR. The repertoire holds approximately 90,000 clones, with 85% as singletons. Material for sequencing was blood. The receptors here all came from a person aged 18 to 70 in good health.

The J gene is TRBJ2-7, the V gene TRBV6-5; a possible D gene is TRBD1 (7 bases). Germline CDR1 and CDR2: MNHEY and SVGAGI. CDR3 length: 15 amino acids. V was shortened by 4 bases and J by 4 bases, with 17 bases between the two germline ends. CDR3 nucleotides: TGTGCCAGCAGTTTTCAGGAGGGGGCGGGGTACGAGCAGTACTTC. Encoded protein: CASSFQEGAGYEQYF.

This chain joins TRBV18 and TRBJ2-1, with D possibly being TRBD2 (5 bases). The CDR3 totals 15 residues. V was cut by 0 bases and J by 4 bases, with 10 bases left in between. Germline CDR1 KGHSH, CDR2 LQKENI. The CDR3 here is CASSPPVSGYNEQFF. Written as DNA, the CDR3 is TGTGCCAGCTCACCACCGGTATCGGGATACAATGAGCAGTTCTTC.

The V call is TRBV4-1, the J call TRBJ2-5; possibly TRBD1 for D (6 bases). The CDR3 contains 13 residues. Trimming pared 5 bases from V and 3 bases from J, leaving 10 bases between. Germline CDR1 is MGHRA and CDR2 is YSYEKL. The CDR3 coding sequence is TGCGCCAGCAGCTTATACAGGGAAGAGACCCAGTACTTC. Protein sequence: CASSLYREETQYF.

The rearrangement uses TRBV18 and TRBJ2-7, with 9 bases identical to TRBD1. Trimming removed 1 base from V and 7 bases from J; junction bases left unmatched: 5. CDR1 is KGHSH, CDR2 LQKENI, per germline. The CDR3 totals 14 residues. The CDR3 region has the DNA TGTGCCAGCTCACCACAGGACAGGGGCCGGGAGCAGTACTTC. Translating gives CASSPQDRGREQYF.

The sample holds one count of this clone. The V call is TRBV7-9, the J call TRBJ1-2; maybe TRBD1 (5 bases). The CDR3 totals 14 residues. Germline CDR1 is SEHNR and CDR2 is FQNEAQ (reference sequence). Trimming shortened V by 4 bases and J by 7 bases, and 16 bases separated the two germline ends. The CDR3 loop is CASSYSGTGFGYTF. In DNA form, the CDR3 reads TGTGCCAGCAGCTACTCCGGGACCGGCTTTGGCTACACCTTC.

This clone was counted between two and nine times. This chain connects TRBV27 to TRBJ2-1; the D gene is possibly TRBD2 (6 bases). CDR3 length: 13 amino acids. Germline lookup yields CDR1 MNHEY and CDR2 SMNVEV (reference sequence). V lost 4 bases and J 6 bases, leaving 10 bases between the germline ends. The chain's CDR3 is CASSSDGGNEQFF. For the CDR3, the DNA is TGTGCCAGCAGTTCGGACGGGGGCAATGAGCAGTTCTTC.

The chain employs TRBV21-1 and TRBJ2-4. TRBV21-1 is classified as a pseudogene. CDR3 size: 10 residues. The CDR3 here is CAIQYWIQYF. Written as DNA, the CDR3 is TGTGCCATCCAATATTGGATTCAGTACTTC.

The genes are TRBV18 and TRBJ2-1; TRBD1 might be the D (5 bases). The V and J ends lost 0 bases and 4 bases respectively, with 7 bases between them. CDR1 and CDR2 from the germline V gene are KGHSH and LQKENI. CDR3 size: 14 residues. CDR3: CASSPPTGYNEQFF. DNA for the CDR3: TGTGCCAGCTCACCACCTACAGGATACAATGAGCAGTTCTTC.

The V and J genes are TRBV19 and TRBJ1-4, with D possibly matching TRBD1 (5 bases). Germline V gene data show CDR1 as LNHDA and CDR2 as SQIVND (reference sequence). The V and J ends lost 1 base and 5 bases respectively, with 14 bases between them. The CDR3 contains 16 residues. The CDR3 DNA reads as TGTGCCAGTAGTATAGTACCCGGGACGGGGAATGAAAAACTGTTTTTT. It yields the protein CASSIVPGTGNEKLFF.

This sequence joins TRBV12-5 and TRBJ2-3, with unresolved D. V was shortened by 3 bases and J by 4 bases, with 20 bases between the two germline ends. This CDR3 comprises 17 residues. CDR1 is LGHNT, CDR2 FRNRAP, per germline. CDR3 loop: CASGFAPDHNEPDTQYF. CDR3 bases: TGTGCTAGTGGTTTCGCGCCAGATCACAACGAACCAGATACGCAGTATTTT.

The chain combines TRBV5-1 with TRBJ1-1; D might be TRBD1 (5 bases). The CDR3 spans 16 residues. Germline V lookup: CDR1 SGHRS, CDR2 YFSETQ. Trimming stripped 0 bases from V and 4 bases from J, with 16 bases between. CDR3 sequence (DNA): TGCGCCAGCAGCTTGGGTGCTTTAATGGGGGGCACTGAAGCTTTCTTT. Protein product: CASSLGALMGGTEAFF.

This clone was counted a single time. The chain links TRBV9 to TRBJ2-3, with TRBD2 matching 9 bases. The V and J ends lost 2 bases and 8 bases, in that order; junction bases with no gene match: 12. CDR3 length: 16 residues. Germline loops: CDR1 SGDLS, CDR2 YYNGEE. The CDR3 nucleotides read TGTGCCAGCAGCGTCGACTATCGGCGGGGGGGCCTTACGCAGTATTTT. This translates into CASSVDYRRGGLTQYF.

The J gene is TRBJ1-1, the V gene TRBV5-4, with 7 bases aligning to TRBD1. CDR3 length equals 17 residues. J was trimmed by 6 bases and V by 0 bases; bases with no gene match: 14. Germline values: CDR1 SGHNT, CDR2 YYREEE (reference sequence). The CDR3 is CASSLERQGPAEAEAFF. The CDR3 region has the DNA TGTGCCAGCAGCTTGGAGCGACAGGGCCCGGCGGAGGCTGAAGCTTTCTTT.

The rearrangement links TRBV7-3 to TRBJ1-2; D is uncertain. V was clipped by 4 bases and J by 0 bases, with 6 bases between them. CDR3 length: 13 amino acids. Germline lookup yields CDR1 SGHTA and CDR2 FQGTGA. The CDR3 sequence is CASSYNSNYGYTF. The CDR3 bases are TGTGCCAGCAGCTATAACTCTAACTATGGCTACACCTTC.

This clone appeared a few times. As DNA, the CDR3 is TGTGCCAGCAGCTTGGGTTTGGCGCCAGCTAACTATGGCTACACCTTC. It encodes CASSLGLAPANYGYTF. The V gene is TRBV5-6, the J gene TRBJ1-2; D ambiguous. Trimming took off 0 bases at V and 0 bases at J, with 12 bases between the two ends. From germline, CDR1 is SGHDT and CDR2 YYEEEE. The CDR3 length is 16 residues. The full variable domain, completed using reference TRBV5-6 and TRBJ1-2, is DAGVTQSPTHLIKTRGQQVTLRCSPKSGHDTVSWYQQALGQGPQFIFQYYEEEERQRGNFPDRFSGHQFPNYSSELNVNALLLGDSALYLCASSLGLAPANYGYTFGSGTRLTVV.

The J gene is TRBJ1-5, the V gene TRBV19; 8 bases fit TRBD1. V was pared by 2 bases and J by 3 bases, with 6 bases of the junction left unmatched. The CDR3 covers 16 residues. The germline gives CDR1 LNHDA, CDR2 SQIVND (reference sequence). The chain's CDR3 is CASSILRQGANQPQHF. In nucleotides, the CDR3 is TGTGCCAGTAGTATATTAAGGCAGGGGGCCAATCAGCCCCAGCATTTT.

This sequence joins TRBV27 and TRBJ1-6; D perhaps matches TRBD1 (5 bases). CDR3 size: 15 residues. With 5 bases removed from V and 10 bases from J, the gap between germline ends came to 18 bases. Germline CDR1 reads MNHEY; CDR2 reads SMNVEV (reference sequence). The CDR3 region has the DNA TGTGCCAGCAGTCCCACCGGGACTAGGGGCTCACCCCTCCACTTT. Translation gives CASSPTGTRGSPLHF.

V and J are TRBV5-1 and TRBJ1-1; D gene uncertain. The germline CDR1 and CDR2 sequences are SGHRS and YFSETQ. V gave up 1 base and J gave up 5 bases, with 18 bases separating them. The CDR3 totals 16 residues. The CDR3 nucleotides are TGCGCCAGCAGCTTGTTATACCCGAAGGATGGGACTGAAGCTTTCTTT. Protein sequence: CASSLLYPKDGTEAFF.

The J gene is TRBJ1-1, the V gene TRBV6-6, with D perhaps matching TRBD1 (5 bases). The CDR3 sequence is 13 residues long. V was shortened by 0 bases and J by 11 bases, with 13 bases between the two germline ends. Germline V gives CDR1 MNHNY, CDR2 SVGAGI (reference sequence). The CDR3 reads CASSYSGGRVAFF. CDR3 in DNA: TGTGCCAGCAGTTACTCGGGCGGCAGGGTCGCTTTCTTT.

The CDR3 here is CASSHSGTGNYEQYF. The CDR3 nucleotides are TGCGCCAGCAGCCACTCCGGGACAGGGAACTACGAGCAGTACTTC. The chain employs TRBV5-1 and TRBJ2-7; TRBD1 aligns across 9 bases. The germline gives CDR1 SGHRS, CDR2 YFSETQ. V shed 4 bases, J shed 3 bases, and the junction held 8 bases outside the gene matches. This CDR3 has 15 residues. Supplemented by reference TRBV5-1 and TRBJ2-7, the full variable domain reads KAGVTQTPRYLIKTRGQQVTLSCSPISGHRSVSWYQQTPGQGLQFLFEYFSETQRNKGNFPGRFSGRQFSNSRSEMNVSTLELGDSALYLCASSHSGTGNYEQYFGPGTRLTVT.

The chain uses TRBV7-2 and TRBJ2-3; possible D gene TRBD1, 6 bases. The CDR3 sequence is 16 residues long. Germline CDR1 is SGHTA and CDR2 is FQGNSA. Trimming removed 1 base from V and 5 bases from J, with 16 bases in between. The CDR3 sequence is CASSLVRGAQGDTQYF. In DNA, the CDR3 is TGTGCCAGCAGCTTAGTTCGAGGGGCACAGGGAGATACGCAGTATTTT.

V and J are TRBV27 and TRBJ2-7; 7 bases fit TRBD1. CDR3 length equals 15 residues. Germline assignment: CDR1 MNHEY and CDR2 SMNVEV (reference sequence). J was trimmed by 1 base and V by 1 base; bases with no gene match: 4. CDR3 in DNA: TGTGCCAGCAGTTTATTCGGGACAGATTCCTACGAGCAGTACTTC. This gives the protein CASSLFGTDSYEQYF.

The rearrangement joins TRBV5-4 to TRBJ2-7; the D is unclear. The germline gives CDR1 SGHNT, CDR2 YYREEE (reference sequence). The length of the CDR3 is 17 residues. The V and J ends lost 1 base and 7 bases respectively, with 24 bases between them. The CDR3 loop is CASSLKRAATLHREQYF. For the CDR3, the DNA is TGTGCCAGCAGCTTGAAAAGGGCCGCCACACTACACAGAGAGCAGTACTTC.

This clone was seen only once. This sequence joins TRBV4-1 and TRBJ1-5; 7 bases fit TRBD1. With V trimmed by 5 bases and J by 2 bases, 3 bases remained unmatched. CDR1 MGHRA and CDR2 YSYEKL come from the germline V gene. This CDR3 spans 14 amino acids. CDR3 sequence (DNA): TGCGCCAGCAGCAGGGGGCTTGGCAATCAGCCCCAGCATTTT. Amino acid sequence: CASSRGLGNQPQHF.

This clone was seen a few times. The V gene is TRBV6-5, the J gene TRBJ1-2; 9 bases align to TRBD1. This CDR3 has 12 residues. J lost 8 bases, V lost 7 bases, and 5 bases had no gene match. Germline lookup yields CDR1 MNHEY and CDR2 SVGAGI. CDR3 DNA: TGTGCCAGCACCGCACAGGGGGCCGGCTACACCTTC. Translated, it gives CASTAQGAGYTF.

The chain joins TRBV5-4 to TRBJ2-2; D ambiguous. The germline V and J ends were trimmed by 0 bases and 1 base, with 7 bases remaining between them. The CDR3 extends over 15 amino acids. Germline-derived CDR1 and CDR2 are SGHNT and YYREEE (reference sequence). The CDR3 region has the DNA TGTGCCAGCAGCTTGGCCCCTCTGAACACCGGGGAGCTGTTTTTT. It codes for CASSLAPLNTGELFF.

CDR3 amino acids: CASTGGMNTEAFF. The CDR3 DNA reads as TGTGCCAGCACGGGCGGTATGAACACTGAAGCTTTCTTT. This sequence joins TRBV25-1 and TRBJ1-1; D is ambiguous. This CDR3 region has 13 residues. Trimming cost V 7 bases and J 0 bases, with 9 bases left between them. The germline V gene encodes CDR1 MGHDK and CDR2 SYGVNS.

The V gene is TRBV5-1, the J gene TRBJ2-1, with no clear D. There are 15 residues in the CDR3. The germline V gene has CDR1 SGHRS and CDR2 YFSETQ. V lost 0 bases and J lost 6, with 13 bases in between. CDR3 nucleotides: TGCGCCAGCAGCTTGGCCATAGGAACAGTCAATGAGCAGTTCTTC. This encodes CASSLAIGTVNEQFF. The variable domain in full, completed from reference TRBV5-1 and TRBJ2-1, reads KAGVTQTPRYLIKTRGQQVTLSCSPISGHRSVSWYQQTPGQGLQFLFEYFSETQRNKGNFPGRFSGRQFSNSRSEMNVSTLELGDSALYLCASSLAIGTVNEQFFGPGTRLTVL.

This sequence joins TRBV5-6 and TRBJ1-2; TRBD1 might be the D (6 bases). This CDR3 comprises 13 residues. CDR1 SGHDT and CDR2 YYEEEE come from the germline V gene. V was shortened by 2 bases and J by 10 bases, with 15 bases between the two germline ends. CDR3 in amino acids: CASSFPTGPTYTF. CDR3 sequence (DNA): TGTGCCAGCAGCTTCCCGACAGGTCCTACCTACACCTTC.

As to this clone: The sample carries other DNA sequences with the same CDR3. The chain has TRBV5-1 and TRBJ2-5, with 7 bases lining up with TRBD1. The V gene's germline CDR1 is SGHRS and CDR2 YFSETQ. This CDR3 spans 15 amino acids. Trimming at V came to 0 bases and at J to 5 bases, leaving 7 bases not matched to a gene. The chain's CDR3 is CASSLAGTVKETQYF. The DNA of the CDR3 is TGCGCCAGCAGCTTGGCCGGGACAGTTAAGGAGACCCAGTACTTC.